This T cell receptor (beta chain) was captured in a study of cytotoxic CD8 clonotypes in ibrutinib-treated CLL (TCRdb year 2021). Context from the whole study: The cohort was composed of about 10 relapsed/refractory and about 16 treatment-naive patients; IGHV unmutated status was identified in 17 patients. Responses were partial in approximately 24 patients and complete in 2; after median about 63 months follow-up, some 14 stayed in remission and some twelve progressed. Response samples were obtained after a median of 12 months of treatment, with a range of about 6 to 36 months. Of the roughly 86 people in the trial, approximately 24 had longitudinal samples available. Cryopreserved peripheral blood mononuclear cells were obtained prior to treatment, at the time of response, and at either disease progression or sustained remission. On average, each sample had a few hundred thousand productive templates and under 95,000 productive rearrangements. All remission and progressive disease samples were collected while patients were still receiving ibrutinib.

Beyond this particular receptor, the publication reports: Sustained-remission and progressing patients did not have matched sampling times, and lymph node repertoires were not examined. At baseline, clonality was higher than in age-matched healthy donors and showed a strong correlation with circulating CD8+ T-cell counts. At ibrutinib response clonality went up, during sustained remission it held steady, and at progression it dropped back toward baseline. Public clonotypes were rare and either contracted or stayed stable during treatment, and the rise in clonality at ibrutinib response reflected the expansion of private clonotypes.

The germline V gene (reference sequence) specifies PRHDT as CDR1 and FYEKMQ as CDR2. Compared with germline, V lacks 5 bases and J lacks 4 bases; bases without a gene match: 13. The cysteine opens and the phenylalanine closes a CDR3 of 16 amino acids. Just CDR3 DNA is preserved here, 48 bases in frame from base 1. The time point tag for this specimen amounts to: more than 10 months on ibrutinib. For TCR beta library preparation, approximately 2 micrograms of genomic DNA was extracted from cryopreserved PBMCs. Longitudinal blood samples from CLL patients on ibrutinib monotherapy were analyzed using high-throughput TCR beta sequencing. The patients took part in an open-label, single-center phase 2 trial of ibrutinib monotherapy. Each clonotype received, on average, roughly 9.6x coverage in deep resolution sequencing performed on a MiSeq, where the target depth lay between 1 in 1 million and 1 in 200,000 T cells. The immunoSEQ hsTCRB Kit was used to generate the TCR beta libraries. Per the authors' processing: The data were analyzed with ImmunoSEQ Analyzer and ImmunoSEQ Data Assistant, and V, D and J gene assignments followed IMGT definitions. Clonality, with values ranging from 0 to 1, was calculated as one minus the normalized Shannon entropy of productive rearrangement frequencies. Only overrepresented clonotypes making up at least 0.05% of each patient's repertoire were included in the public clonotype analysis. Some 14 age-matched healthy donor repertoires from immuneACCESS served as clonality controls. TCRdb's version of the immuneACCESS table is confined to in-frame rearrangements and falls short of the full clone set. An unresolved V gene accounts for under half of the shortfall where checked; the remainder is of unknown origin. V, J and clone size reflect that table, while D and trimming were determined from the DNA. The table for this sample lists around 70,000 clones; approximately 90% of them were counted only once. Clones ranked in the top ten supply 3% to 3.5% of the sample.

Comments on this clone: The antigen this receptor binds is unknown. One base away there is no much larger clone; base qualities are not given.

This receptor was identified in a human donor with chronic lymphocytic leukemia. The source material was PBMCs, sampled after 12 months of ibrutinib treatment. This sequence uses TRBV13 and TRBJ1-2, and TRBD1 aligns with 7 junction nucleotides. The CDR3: CASSPRGQLLSYGYTF. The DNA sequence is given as TGTGCCAGCAGCCCGCGGGGACAGCTACTATCCTATGGCTACACCTTC.